One sample yielded the 8 T cell receptor beta chains listed below, sequenced in a study of cytomegalovirus exposure and HLA in healthy donors. In the PCR, 60 Vbeta and 13 Jbeta primers were used. Assay: immunoSEQ multiplex PCR; the TCRdb copy retains only in-frame clones and omits some. The sample has roughly 120,000 clones; 75% to 85% are singletons. The sequencing sample was made of PBMCs. These receptors were collected from a male donor in good health and CMV-seropositive.

This chain connects TRBV7-8 to TRBJ1-3; D uncertain. In germline, CDR1 is SGHVS, CDR2 FQNEAQ. V lost 2 bases, J lost 1 base, and 15 bases lay in between. This CDR3 has 17 amino acids. DNA of the CDR3: TGTGCCAGCAGCTTACTCCGGCTGAGCGGATCTGGAAACACCATATATTTT. The encoded protein is CASSLLRLSGSGNTIYF.

The chain joins TRBV12-5 to TRBJ2-1; 10 nucleotides match TRBD2. J lost 6 bases, V lost 5 bases, and 10 bases had no gene match. The CDR3 is 16 amino acids. The V gene's germline CDR1 is LGHNT and CDR2 FRNRAP. CDR3 DNA: TGTGCTAGTGGTCGCTCTCTAGCGGGAGAGTCCAATGAGCAGTTCTTC. Residues: CASGRSLAGESNEQFF. Using reference TRBV12-5 and TRBJ2-1 for the parts outside the CDR3, the full variable domain is DARVTQTPRHKVTEMGQEVTMRCQPILGHNTVFWYRQTMMQGLELLAYFRNRAPLDDSGMPKDRFSAEMPDATLATLKIQPSEPRDSAVYFCASGRSLAGESNEQFFGPGTRLTVL.

This clone has more than one count but fewer than ten. The CDR3 bases are TGTGCCAGCAGCTTAGACCTAGGCCGTCCGAGGAGGGAGCAGTTCTTC. It specifies CASSLDLGRPRREQFF. The V gene is TRBV7-2, the J gene TRBJ2-1; a weak D match, TRBD2 (5 bases). This CDR3 comprises 16 residues. The germline CDR1 and CDR2 sequences are SGHTA and FQGNSA. V lost 1 base, J lost 10 bases, and 20 bases lay in between. The variable domain in full, with the rest retrieved from reference TRBV7-2 and TRBJ2-1, is GAGVSQSPSNKVTEKGKDVELRCDPISGHTALYWYRQSLGQGLEFLIYFQGNSAPDKSGLPSDRFSAERTGGSVSTLTIQRTQQEDSAVYLCASSLDLGRPRREQFFGPGTRLTVL.

The chain links TRBV28 to TRBJ1-4; D may be TRBD1 (5 bases). The V end lost 8 bases, the J end lost 10 bases, and 17 bases lay between the germline ends. CDR3 length: 13 amino acids. Germline loops: CDR1 MDHEN, CDR2 SYDVKM. This CDR3 is CASLRQGGRKLFF. CDR3 DNA sequence: TGTGCCAGCCTACGGCAGGGCGGGAGAAAACTGTTTTTT.

Remarks on this clone: At one boundary the junction diverges from the germline segment, which might be a read error. The chain couples TRBV9 to TRBJ2-6; weak D call: TRBD1 (5 bases). Germline V gene sequence: CDR1 SGDLS, CDR2 YYNGEE. The CDR3 contains 15 residues. CDR3 in DNA: TGTGCCAGCAGCGCCAGTACCTCTGGGGCCAACGGCCTGACTTTC. Its protein product is CASSASTSGANGLTF.

The chain is built from TRBV11-2 and TRBJ2-7, with D maybe TRBD1 (6 bases). Trimming stripped 0 bases from V and 3 bases from J, with 9 bases between. Germline assignment: CDR1 SGHAT and CDR2 FQNNGV. This CDR3 is built from 14 residues. The CDR3 loop reads CASSLDPGDYEQYF. The CDR3 DNA reads as TGTGCCAGCAGCTTAGATCCAGGGGACTACGAGCAGTACTTC.

The rearrangement uses TRBV7-2 and TRBJ2-7; D unresolved. The V end lost 1 base, the J end lost 3 bases, and 7 bases lay between the germline ends. Germline V lookup: CDR1 SGHTA, CDR2 FQGNSA. CDR3 length equals 13 residues. The CDR3 region has the DNA TGTGCCAGCAGCTTAGGGCGGCACTACGAGCAGTACTTC. Translation: CASSLGRHYEQYF.

V gene TRBV28 combines with J gene TRBJ2-7; no reliable D call. This CDR3 is built from 13 residues. The V end lost 1 base, the J end lost 6 bases, and 10 bases lay between the germline ends. From germline, CDR1 is MDHEN and CDR2 SYDVKM. The CDR3 region is CASSLLLESEQYF. CDR3 bases: TGTGCCAGCAGTTTATTGCTAGAATCCGAGCAGTACTTC.